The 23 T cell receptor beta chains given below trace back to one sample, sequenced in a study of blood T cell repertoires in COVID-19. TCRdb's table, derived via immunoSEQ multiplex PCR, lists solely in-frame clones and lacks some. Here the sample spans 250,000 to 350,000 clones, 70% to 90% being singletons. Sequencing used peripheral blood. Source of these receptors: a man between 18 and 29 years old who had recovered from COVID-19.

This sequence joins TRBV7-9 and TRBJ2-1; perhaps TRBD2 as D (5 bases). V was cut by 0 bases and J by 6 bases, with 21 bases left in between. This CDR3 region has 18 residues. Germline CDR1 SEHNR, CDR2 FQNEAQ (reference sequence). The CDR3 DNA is TGTGCCAGCAGCTTAGCGCTGTCAAATCAAAGCCGGGGCAATGAGCAGTTCTTC. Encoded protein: CASSLALSNQSRGNEQFF.

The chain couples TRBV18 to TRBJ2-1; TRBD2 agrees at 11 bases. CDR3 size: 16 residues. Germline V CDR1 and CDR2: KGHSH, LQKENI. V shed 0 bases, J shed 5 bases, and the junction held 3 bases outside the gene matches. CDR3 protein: CASSPPGTSGNNEQFF. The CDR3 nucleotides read TGTGCCAGCTCACCACCCGGGACTAGCGGAAACAATGAGCAGTTCTTC.

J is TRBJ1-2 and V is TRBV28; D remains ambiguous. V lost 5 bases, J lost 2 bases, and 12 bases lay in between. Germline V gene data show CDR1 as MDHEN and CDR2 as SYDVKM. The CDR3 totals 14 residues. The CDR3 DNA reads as TGTGCCAGCAGTCTCGACGGGGAAAACTATGGCTACACCTTC. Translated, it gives CASSLDGENYGYTF.

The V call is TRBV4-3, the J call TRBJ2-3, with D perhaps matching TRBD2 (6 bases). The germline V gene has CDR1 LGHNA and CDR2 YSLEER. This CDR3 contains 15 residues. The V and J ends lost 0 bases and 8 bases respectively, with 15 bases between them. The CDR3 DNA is TGCGCCAGCAGCCAAGATAGGGAGGCCGAGGTTACGCAGTATTTT. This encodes CASSQDREAEVTQYF.

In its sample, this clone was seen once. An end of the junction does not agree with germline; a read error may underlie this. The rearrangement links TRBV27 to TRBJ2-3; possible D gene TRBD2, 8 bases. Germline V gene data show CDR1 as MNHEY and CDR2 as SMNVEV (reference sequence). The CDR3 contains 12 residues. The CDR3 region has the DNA TGTGCCAGCATTAAAACGGGAGGGACAGCCTTTTTT. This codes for CASIKTGGTAFF.

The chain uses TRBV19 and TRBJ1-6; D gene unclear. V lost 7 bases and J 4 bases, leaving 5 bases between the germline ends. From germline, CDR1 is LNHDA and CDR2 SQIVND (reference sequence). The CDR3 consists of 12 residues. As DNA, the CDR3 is TGTGCCAGTACCATTTATAATTCACCCCTCCACTTT. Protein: CASTIYNSPLHF.

The DNA of the CDR3 is TGTGCCAGTAGTAGAACAGGGAATGATAATGAAAAACTGTTTTTT. Translated: CASSRTGNDNEKLFF. This sequence joins TRBV19 and TRBJ1-4, with D possibly TRBD1 on 6 matching bases. Looked up from germline, CDR1 is LNHDA and CDR2 is SQIVND (reference sequence). V shed 4 bases and J shed 4 bases, with 13 bases lying between them. CDR3 size: 15 residues. The full variable domain, with the rest looked up from reference TRBV19 and TRBJ1-4, is DGGITQSPKYLFRKEGQNVTLSCEQNLNHDAMYWYRQDPGQGLRLIYYSQIVNDFQKGDIAEGYSVSREKKESFPLTVTSAQKNPTAFYLCASSRTGNDNEKLFFGSGTQLSVL.

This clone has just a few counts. CDR3 amino acids: CASSVAAGELFF. The CDR3 DNA follows: TGTGCCAGCAGCGTAGCGGCCGGGGAGCTGTTTTTT. The gene calls are TRBV9 and TRBJ2-2; D is uncertain. Trimming removed 0 bases from V and 6 bases from J, with 3 bases in between. Per germline, CDR1 SGDLS and CDR2 YYNGEE. CDR3 length: 12 residues.

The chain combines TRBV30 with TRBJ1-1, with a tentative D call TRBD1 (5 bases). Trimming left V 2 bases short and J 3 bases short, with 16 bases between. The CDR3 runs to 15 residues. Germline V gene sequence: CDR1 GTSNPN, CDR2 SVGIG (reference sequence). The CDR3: CAWSLTHGGDTEAFF. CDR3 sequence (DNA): TGTGCCTGGAGTCTGACCCACGGGGGGGACACTGAAGCTTTCTTT.

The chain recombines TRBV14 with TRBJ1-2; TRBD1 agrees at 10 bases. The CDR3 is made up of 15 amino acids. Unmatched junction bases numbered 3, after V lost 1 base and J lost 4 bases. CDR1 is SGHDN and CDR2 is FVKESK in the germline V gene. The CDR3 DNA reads TGTGCCAGCAGCCAAGCCGGGACAGGGGCCTATGGCTACACCTTC. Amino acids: CASSQAGTGAYGYTF.

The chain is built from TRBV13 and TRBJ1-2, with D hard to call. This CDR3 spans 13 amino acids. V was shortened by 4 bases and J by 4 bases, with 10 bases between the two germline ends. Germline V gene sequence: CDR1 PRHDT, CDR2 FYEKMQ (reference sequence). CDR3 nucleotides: TGTGCCAGCAGCTCTGTTGAGTCCTATGGCTACACCTTC. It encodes CASSSVESYGYTF.

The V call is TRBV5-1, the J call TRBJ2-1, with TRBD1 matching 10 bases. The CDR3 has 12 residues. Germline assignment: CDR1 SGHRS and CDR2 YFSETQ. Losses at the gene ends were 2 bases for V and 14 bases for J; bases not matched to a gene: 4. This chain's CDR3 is CASSFTGTGEFF. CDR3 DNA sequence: TGCGCCAGCAGCTTTACCGGGACAGGGGAGTTCTTC.

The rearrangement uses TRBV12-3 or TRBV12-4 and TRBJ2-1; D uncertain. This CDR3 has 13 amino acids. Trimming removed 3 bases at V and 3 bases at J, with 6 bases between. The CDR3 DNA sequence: TGTGCCAGCAGTTTCCCTAACTACAATGAGCAGTTCTTC. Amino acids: CASSFPNYNEQFF.

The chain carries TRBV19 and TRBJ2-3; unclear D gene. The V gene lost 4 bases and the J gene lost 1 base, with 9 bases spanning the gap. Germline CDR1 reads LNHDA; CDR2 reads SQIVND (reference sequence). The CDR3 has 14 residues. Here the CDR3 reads CASSNPVRTDTQYF. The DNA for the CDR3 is TGTGCCAGTAGTAACCCGGTACGCACAGATACGCAGTATTTT.

CDR3 bases: TGCGCCAGCAGCCAACGCCTAGCGGACCACACAGATACGCAGTATTTT. Its translation is CASSQRLADHTDTQYF. The chain carries TRBV4-1 and TRBJ2-3; TRBD2 matches 7 bases. Per the germline V gene, CDR1 is MGHRA and CDR2 is YSYEKL. CDR3 length: 16 amino acids. With 2 bases clipped from V and 2 bases from J, the junction kept 7 bases outside the gene matches.

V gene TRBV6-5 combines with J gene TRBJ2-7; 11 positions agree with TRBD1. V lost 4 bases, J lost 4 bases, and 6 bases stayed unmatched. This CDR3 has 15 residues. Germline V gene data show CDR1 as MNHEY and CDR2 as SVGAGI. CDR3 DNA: TGTGCCAGCAGTTCCTCCGGGACAGGGGGGTACGAGCAGTACTTC. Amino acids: CASSSSGTGGYEQYF.

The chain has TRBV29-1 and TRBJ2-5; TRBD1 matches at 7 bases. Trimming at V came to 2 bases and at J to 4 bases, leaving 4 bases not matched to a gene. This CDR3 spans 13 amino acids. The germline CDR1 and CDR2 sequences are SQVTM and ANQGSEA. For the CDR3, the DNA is TGCAGCGTTGAACGAGGGGGCGGAGAGACCCAGTACTTC. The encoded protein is CSVERGGGETQYF.

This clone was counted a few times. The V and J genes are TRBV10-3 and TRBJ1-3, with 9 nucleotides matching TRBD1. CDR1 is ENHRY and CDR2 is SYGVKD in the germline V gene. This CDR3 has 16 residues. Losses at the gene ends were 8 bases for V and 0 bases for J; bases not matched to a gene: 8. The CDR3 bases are TGTGCCATCGGGGGGACAGGGACCATCTCTGGAAACACCATATATTTT. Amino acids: CAIGGTGTISGNTIYF.

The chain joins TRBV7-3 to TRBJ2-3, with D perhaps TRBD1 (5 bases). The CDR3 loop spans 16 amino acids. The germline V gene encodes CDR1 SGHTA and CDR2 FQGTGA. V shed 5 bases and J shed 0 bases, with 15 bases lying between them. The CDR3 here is CASSPWGGSSTDTQYF. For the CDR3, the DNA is TGTGCCAGCAGCCCCTGGGGCGGATCTAGCACAGATACGCAGTATTTT.

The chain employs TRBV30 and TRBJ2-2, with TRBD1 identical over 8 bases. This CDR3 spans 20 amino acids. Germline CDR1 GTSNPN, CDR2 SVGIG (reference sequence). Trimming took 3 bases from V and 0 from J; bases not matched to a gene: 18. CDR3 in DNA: TGTGCCTGGAGACCCGACAGGGGACCTGCTCGACCTACGAACACCGGGGAGCTGTTTTTT. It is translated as CAWRPDRGPARPTNTGELFF.

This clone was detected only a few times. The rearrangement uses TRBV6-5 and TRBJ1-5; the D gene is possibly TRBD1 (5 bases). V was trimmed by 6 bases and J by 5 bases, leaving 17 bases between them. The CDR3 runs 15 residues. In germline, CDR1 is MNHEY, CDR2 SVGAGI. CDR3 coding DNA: TGTGCCAGCAGGGGGGAGGCGGCACCTCATCAGCCCCAGCATTTT. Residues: CASRGEAAPHQPQHF.

Written as DNA, the CDR3 is TGTGCCAGCAGCCCCGGTGTGGGAGCGGGTTACTACGAGCAGTACTTC. Translation: CASSPGVGAGYYEQYF. V is TRBV11-2 and J is TRBJ2-7; D might be TRBD2 (6 bases). The CDR3 has 16 residues. The germline gives CDR1 SGHAT, CDR2 FQNNGV. V dropped 5 bases and J dropped 3 bases, with 20 bases sitting between them.

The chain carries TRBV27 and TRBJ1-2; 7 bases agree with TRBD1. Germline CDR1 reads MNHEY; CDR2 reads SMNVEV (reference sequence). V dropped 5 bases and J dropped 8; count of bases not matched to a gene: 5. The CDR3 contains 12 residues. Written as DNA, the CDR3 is TGTGCCAGCAGTGACAGGGTACGGGGCTACACCTTC. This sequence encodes CASSDRVRGYTF.